Sequencing of this TCR beta chain was carried out in a study of cytomegalovirus exposure and HLA in healthy donors. Remarks on this clone: Its antigen is undetermined.

The data were produced by immunoSEQ multiplex PCR, yet TCRdb's version contains in-frame clones alone and is incomplete. This table holds 250,000 to 350,000 clones, approximately 90% found once. Whole-study results and caveats: Reports indicated that the classifier achieved high specificity and sensitivity in diagnosing cytomegalovirus status. In vitro testing confirmed a few CMV-associated chains as specific for CMV antigens.

The germline V gene has CDR1 MNHEY and CDR2 SVGAGI. The CDR3 runs 15 residues. V shed 5 bases, J shed 3 bases, and the junction held 10 bases outside the gene matches. Sequencing was done on a sample of PBMCs. The origin of this receptor is a woman aged 18-29 years in good health and CMV-seronegative. This rearrangement joins TRBV6-5 to TRBJ2-7, with TRBD1 matching over 7 bases. This CDR3 is CASSHFVGTDYEQYF. As DNA, the CDR3 is TGTGCCAGCAGTCACTTCGTAGGGACAGACTACGAGCAGTACTTC.